Listed below are T cell receptor beta chains from one sample, sequenced in a study of T cell responses to AZD1222 COVID-19 vaccine. Produced via immunoSEQ multiplex PCR; TCRdb's table is partial and in-frame only. Here the sample spans about 170,000 clones, around nine tenths being singletons. The sequences come from peripheral blood, collected 28 days after the second AZD1222 dose. All receptors derive from an adult who received the AZD1222 COVID-19 vaccine. CDR3s include the opening cysteine and the closing phenylalanine or tryptophan. Fields, in order: clone size, D gene, V gene, J gene, CDR3 protein, CDR3 DNA. A D gene is named only where the DNA matches it firmly. Clone size appears in some rows only: once, few, many, or a class for an expanded clone.

clone_size: few
d_call: TRBD1
v_call: TRBV3-1/TRBV3-2
j_call: TRBJ1-3
cdr3_aa: CASSQRQGLGGNTIYF
cdr3_nt: TGTGCCAGCAGCCAGAGACAGGGACTAGGTGGAAACACCATATATTTT

clone_size: .
d_call: .
v_call: TRBV2
j_call: TRBJ1-3
cdr3_aa: CASSPRDTSGNSGNTIYF
cdr3_nt: TGTGCCAGCAGCCCCCGGGACACCTCTGGTAACTCTGGAAACACCATATATTTT

clone_size: .
d_call: .
v_call: TRBV7-9
j_call: TRBJ1-5
cdr3_aa: CASSWGGDNQPQHF
cdr3_nt: TGTGCCAGCAGCTGGGGAGGCGACAATCAGCCCCAGCATTTT

clone_size: .
d_call: .
v_call: TRBV19
j_call: TRBJ1-5
cdr3_aa: CASRGGRNPNQPQHF
cdr3_nt: TGTGCCAGTAGGGGTGGGCGCAACCCCAATCAGCCCCAGCATTTT

clone_size: .
d_call: .
v_call: TRBV18
j_call: TRBJ2-3
cdr3_aa: CASSPQLRAPMGTDTQYF
cdr3_nt: TGTGCCAGCTCACCACAACTCCGGGCCCCAATGGGCACAGATACGCAGTATTTT

clone_size: .
d_call: TRBD1
v_call: TRBV7-9
j_call: TRBJ1-1
cdr3_aa: CASSSQGGLRNTEAFF
cdr3_nt: TGTGCCAGCAGCTCCCAGGGGGGACTCAGGAACACTGAAGCTTTCTTT

clone_size: once
d_call: TRBD1
v_call: TRBV7-8
j_call: TRBJ2-7
cdr3_aa: CASSLRRDSLYEQYF
cdr3_nt: TGTGCCAGCAGCTTACGCCGGGACAGTCTATACGAGCAGTACTTC

clone_size: .
d_call: .
v_call: TRBV6-2/TRBV6-3
j_call: TRBJ2-1
cdr3_aa: CASSSGGGYNEQFF
cdr3_nt: TGTGCCAGCAGCTCCGGCGGAGGTTACAATGAGCAGTTCTTC

clone_size: .
d_call: .
v_call: TRBV6-1
j_call: TRBJ1-2
cdr3_aa: CASSEQGEVGYGYTF
cdr3_nt: TGTGCCAGCAGTGAACAGGGAGAGGTGGGCTATGGCTACACCTTC

clone_size: once
d_call: TRBD2
v_call: TRBV29-1
j_call: TRBJ2-1
cdr3_aa: CSAPGLAYGEQFF
cdr3_nt: TGCAGCGCCCCGGGACTAGCGTACGGGGAGCAGTTCTTC

clone_size: .
d_call: TRBD1
v_call: TRBV3-1/TRBV3-2
j_call: TRBJ1-2
cdr3_aa: CASSQAQGAGYTF
cdr3_nt: TGTGCCAGCAGCCAAGCACAGGGGGCCGGCTACACCTTC

clone_size: .
d_call: TRBD1
v_call: TRBV11-2
j_call: TRBJ1-5
cdr3_aa: CASSLGRGRTVFEPQHF
cdr3_nt: TGTGCCAGCAGCTTGGGCAGGGGGCGGACGGTTTTTGAGCCCCAGCATTTT

clone_size: .
d_call: TRBD1
v_call: TRBV2
j_call: TRBJ1-4
cdr3_aa: CASGTVEKLFF
cdr3_nt: TGTGCCAGCGGGACAGTCGAAAAACTGTTTTTT

clone_size: few
d_call: TRBD2
v_call: TRBV7-9
j_call: TRBJ2-7
cdr3_aa: CASSPRGGAPYEQYF
cdr3_nt: TGTGCCAGCAGCCCCCGCGGGGGGGCCCCCTACGAGCAGTACTTC

clone_size: few
d_call: .
v_call: TRBV6-5
j_call: TRBJ1-6
cdr3_aa: CASSRLHLNSPLHF
cdr3_nt: TGTGCCAGCAGTAGACTCCATTTGAATTCACCCCTCCACTTT

clone_size: .
d_call: TRBD1
v_call: TRBV7-2
j_call: TRBJ1-2
cdr3_aa: CASGQEGWLGGYTF
cdr3_nt: TGTGCCAGCGGACAGGAGGGATGGCTAGGTGGCTACACCTTC

clone_size: .
d_call: .
v_call: TRBV11-2
j_call: TRBJ1-2
cdr3_aa: CASSLGGGYGYTF
cdr3_nt: TGTGCCAGCAGCTTAGGAGGGGGCTATGGCTACACCTTC

clone_size: few
d_call: .
v_call: TRBV9
j_call: TRBJ1-2
cdr3_aa: CASSVAGSSYGYTF
cdr3_nt: TGTGCCAGCAGCGTAGCCGGGAGTAGCTATGGCTACACCTTC

clone_size: .
d_call: TRBD2
v_call: TRBV7-9
j_call: TRBJ2-5
cdr3_aa: CASSQALAGSGETQYF
cdr3_nt: TGTGCCAGCAGCCAAGCCCTAGCGGGGTCGGGAGAGACCCAGTACTTC

clone_size: .
d_call: TRBD1
v_call: TRBV6-1
j_call: TRBJ2-6
cdr3_aa: CASREPRKADRVGANVLTF
cdr3_nt: TGTGCCAGCAGGGAACCCCGAAAAGCGGACAGGGTCGGGGCCAACGTCCTGACTTTC

clone_size: .
d_call: .
v_call: TRBV4-2
j_call: TRBJ1-2
cdr3_aa: CASSQGGGQGNYGYTF
cdr3_nt: TGTGCCAGCAGCCAAGGGGGAGGGCAGGGGAACTATGGCTACACCTTC

clone_size: once
d_call: TRBD2
v_call: TRBV5-4
j_call: TRBJ2-7
cdr3_aa: CASSPFATSGGYEQYF
cdr3_nt: TGTGCCAGCAGCCCCTTTGCGACTAGCGGGGGCTACGAGCAGTACTTC

clone_size: .
d_call: .
v_call: TRBV5-5
j_call: TRBJ1-1
cdr3_aa: CASSPLSRQYEAFF
cdr3_nt: TGTGCCAGCAGCCCCCTGTCCCGACAGTATGAAGCTTTCTTT